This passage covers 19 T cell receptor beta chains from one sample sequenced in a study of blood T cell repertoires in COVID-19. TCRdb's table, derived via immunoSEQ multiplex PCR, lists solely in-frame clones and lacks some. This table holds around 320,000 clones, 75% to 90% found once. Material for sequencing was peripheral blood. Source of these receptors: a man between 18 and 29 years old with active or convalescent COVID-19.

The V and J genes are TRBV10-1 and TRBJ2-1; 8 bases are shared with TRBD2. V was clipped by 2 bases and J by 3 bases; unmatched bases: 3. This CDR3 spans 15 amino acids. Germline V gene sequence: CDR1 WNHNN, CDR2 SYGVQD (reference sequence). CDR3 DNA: TGCGCCAGCAGTGAGACTAGCGGATACTACAATGAGCAGTTCTTC. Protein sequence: CASSETSGYYNEQFF.

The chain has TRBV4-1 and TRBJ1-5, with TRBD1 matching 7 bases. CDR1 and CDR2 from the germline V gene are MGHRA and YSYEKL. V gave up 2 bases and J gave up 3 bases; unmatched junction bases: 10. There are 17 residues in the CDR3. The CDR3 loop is CASSQIGQAGVNQPQHF. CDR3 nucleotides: TGCGCCAGCAGCCAAATTGGACAGGCCGGTGTCAATCAGCCCCAGCATTTT.

The CDR3 spells CASSIGQGLWETQYF. DNA of the CDR3: TGTGCCAGCAGTATAGGACAGGGTCTATGGGAGACCCAGTACTTC. The chain combines TRBV6-5 with TRBJ2-5; 8 bases match TRBD1. The CDR3 sequence is 15 residues long. V gave up 5 bases and J gave up 5 bases; unmatched junction bases: 10. Germline lookup yields CDR1 MNHEY and CDR2 SVGAGI.

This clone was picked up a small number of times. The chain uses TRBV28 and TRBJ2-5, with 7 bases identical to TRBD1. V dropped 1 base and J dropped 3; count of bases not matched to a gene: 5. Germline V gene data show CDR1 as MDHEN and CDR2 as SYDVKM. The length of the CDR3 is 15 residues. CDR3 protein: CASSLLGQGEETQYF. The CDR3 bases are TGTGCCAGCAGTTTATTGGGCCAGGGGGAAGAGACCCAGTACTTC.

The CDR3 reads CAITPGLGGEQYF. CDR3 bases: TGTGCCATCACCCCGGGACTAGGGGGGGAGCAGTACTTC. V usage is TRBV10-3 and J usage is TRBJ2-7; 8 positions agree with TRBD2. V was pared by 7 bases and J by 7 bases, with 9 bases of the junction left unmatched. Germline CDR1 reads ENHRY; CDR2 reads SYGVKD. CDR3 size: 13 residues.

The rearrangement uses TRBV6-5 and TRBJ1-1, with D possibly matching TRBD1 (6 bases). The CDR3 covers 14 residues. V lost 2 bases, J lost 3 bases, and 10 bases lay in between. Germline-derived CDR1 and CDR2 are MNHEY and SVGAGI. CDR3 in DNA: TGTGCCAGCAGTTACAGGGGGTTGCACACTGAAGCTTTCTTT. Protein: CASSYRGLHTEAFF.

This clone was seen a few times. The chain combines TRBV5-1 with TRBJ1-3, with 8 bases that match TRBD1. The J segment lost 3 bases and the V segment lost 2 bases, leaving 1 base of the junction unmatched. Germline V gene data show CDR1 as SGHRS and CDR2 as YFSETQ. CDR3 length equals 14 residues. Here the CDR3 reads CASSFGQGGNTIYF. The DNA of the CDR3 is TGCGCCAGCAGCTTCGGACAGGGTGGAAACACCATATATTTT. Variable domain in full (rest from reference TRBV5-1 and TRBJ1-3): KAGVTQTPRYLIKTRGQQVTLSCSPISGHRSVSWYQQTPGQGLQFLFEYFSETQRNKGNFPGRFSGRQFSNSRSEMNVSTLELGDSALYLCASSFGQGGNTIYFGEGSWLTVV.

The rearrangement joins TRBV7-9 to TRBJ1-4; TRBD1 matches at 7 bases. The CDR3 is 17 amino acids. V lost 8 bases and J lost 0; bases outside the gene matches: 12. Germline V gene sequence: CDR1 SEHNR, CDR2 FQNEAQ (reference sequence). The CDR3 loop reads CASDGIGGQTTNEKLFF. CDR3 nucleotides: TGTGCCAGCGATGGGATAGGGGGCCAAACAACTAATGAAAAACTGTTTTTT.

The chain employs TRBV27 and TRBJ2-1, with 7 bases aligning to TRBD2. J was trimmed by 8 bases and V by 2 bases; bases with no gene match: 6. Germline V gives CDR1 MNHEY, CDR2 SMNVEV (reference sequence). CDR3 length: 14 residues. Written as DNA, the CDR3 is TGTGCCAGCAGTTTAATCCAGCGGGGCGATGAGCAGTTCTTC. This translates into CASSLIQRGDEQFF.

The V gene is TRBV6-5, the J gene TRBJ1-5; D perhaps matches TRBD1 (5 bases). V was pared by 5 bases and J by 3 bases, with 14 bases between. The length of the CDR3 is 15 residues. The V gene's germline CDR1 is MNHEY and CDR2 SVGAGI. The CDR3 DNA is TGTGCCAGCAGTAGGACGGGGGACCCCAATCAGCCCCAGCATTTT. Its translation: CASSRTGDPNQPQHF.

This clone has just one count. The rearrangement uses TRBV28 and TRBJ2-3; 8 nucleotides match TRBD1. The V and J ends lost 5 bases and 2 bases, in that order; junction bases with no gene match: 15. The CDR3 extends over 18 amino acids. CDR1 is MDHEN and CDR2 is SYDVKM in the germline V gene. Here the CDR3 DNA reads TGTGCCAGCAGTCCGACCGTCCACCGGGACAGGTACACAGATACGCAGTATTTT. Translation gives CASSPTVHRDRYTDTQYF.

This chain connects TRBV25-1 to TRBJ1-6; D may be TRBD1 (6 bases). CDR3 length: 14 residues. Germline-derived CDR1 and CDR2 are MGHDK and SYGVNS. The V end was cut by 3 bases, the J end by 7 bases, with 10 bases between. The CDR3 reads CASSEGTSNSPLHF. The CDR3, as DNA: TGTGCCAGCAGTGAGGGGACAAGCAATTCACCCCTCCACTTT.

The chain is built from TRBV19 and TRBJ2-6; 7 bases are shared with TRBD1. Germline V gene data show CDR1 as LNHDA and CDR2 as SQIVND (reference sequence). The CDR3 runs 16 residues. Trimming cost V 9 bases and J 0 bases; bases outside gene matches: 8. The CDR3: CASSADRASGANVLTF. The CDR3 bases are TGTGCCAGCTCGGCCGACAGGGCCTCTGGGGCCAACGTCCTGACTTTC.

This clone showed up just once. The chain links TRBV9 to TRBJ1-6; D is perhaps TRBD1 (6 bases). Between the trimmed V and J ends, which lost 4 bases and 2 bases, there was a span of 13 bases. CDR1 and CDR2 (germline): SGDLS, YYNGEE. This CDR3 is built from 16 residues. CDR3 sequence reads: CASSPHRQAYNSPLHF. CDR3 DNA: TGTGCCAGCAGCCCCCATAGACAGGCCTATAATTCACCCCTCCACTTT.

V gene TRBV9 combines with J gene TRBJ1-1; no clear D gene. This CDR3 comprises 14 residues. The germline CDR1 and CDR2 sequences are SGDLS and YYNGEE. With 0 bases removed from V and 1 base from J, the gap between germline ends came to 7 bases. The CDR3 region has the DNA TGTGCCAGCAGCGTAGTTACTGAGAACACTGAAGCTTTCTTT. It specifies CASSVVTENTEAFF.

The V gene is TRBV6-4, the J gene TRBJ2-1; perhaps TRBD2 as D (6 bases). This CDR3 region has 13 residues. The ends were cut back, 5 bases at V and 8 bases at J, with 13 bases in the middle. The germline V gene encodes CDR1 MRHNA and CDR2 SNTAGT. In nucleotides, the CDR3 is TGTGCCAGCAGTTCGGGACTTAGGGATGAGCAGTTCTTC. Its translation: CASSSGLRDEQFF.

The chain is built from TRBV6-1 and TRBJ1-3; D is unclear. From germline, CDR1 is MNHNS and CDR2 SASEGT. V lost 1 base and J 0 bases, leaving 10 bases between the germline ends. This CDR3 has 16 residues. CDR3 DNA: TGTGCCAGCAGTGAAGAAAGGAGGAGCTCTGGAAACACCATATATTTT. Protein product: CASSEERRSSGNTIYF.

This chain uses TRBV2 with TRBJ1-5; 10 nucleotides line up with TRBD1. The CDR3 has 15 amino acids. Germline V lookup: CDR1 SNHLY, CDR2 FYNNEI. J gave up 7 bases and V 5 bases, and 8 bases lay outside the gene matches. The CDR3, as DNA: TGTGCCAGCAGTCCCGGGACAGGGGATCGGCAGCCCCAGCATTTT. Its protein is CASSPGTGDRQPQHF.

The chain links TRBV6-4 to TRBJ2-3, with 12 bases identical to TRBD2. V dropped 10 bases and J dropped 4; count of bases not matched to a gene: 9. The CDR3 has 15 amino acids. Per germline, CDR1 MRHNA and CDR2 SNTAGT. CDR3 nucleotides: TGTGCCACCTCAAGACTAGCGGGAGTGTCAGATACGCAGTATTTT. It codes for CATSRLAGVSDTQYF.